The clone carrying this T cell receptor beta chain was seen a few times. Antigen: not known. The sample comes from a study of T cell repertoires in cytomegalovirus infection. For the study at large: Public TCR beta signatures marked donors with CMV infection and the matching HLA. Overall study results and limits: Individuals carrying CMV plus the relevant HLA were identified by cumulative frequency of public TCR beta families. Clonotype analysis showed dominance of the ex vivo response by HLA-C-restricted CMV-specific TCR beta clonotypes.

TCRdb analysed the reads with MiXCR anew, one entry per CDR3 protein. The top ten clones hold around 2.6% of a sample with around 740,000 distinct CDR3 sequences, 35% of them seen once. Sequenced material: PBMCs. The sequence was collected from a human donor in good health (CMV status not recorded). Some clones in this sample may be carry-over from other donors' samples.

In DNA, the CDR3 is TGCAGTGCTAGAGATAATAGCAATCAGCCCCAGCATTTT. This codes for CSARDNSNQPQHF. V and J are TRBV20-1 and TRBJ1-5; the D is unclear. CDR3 length: 13 residues. The germline V gene encodes CDR1 DFQATT and CDR2 SNEGSKA (reference sequence). The germline V and J ends were trimmed by 0 bases and 0 bases, with 3 bases remaining between them.